This is a list of T cell receptor beta chains from one sample in a study of cytomegalovirus exposure and HLA in healthy donors. The data were produced by immunoSEQ multiplex PCR, yet TCRdb's version contains in-frame clones alone and is incomplete. The data show 170,000 or so clones, roughly three quarters seen once. Sequencing used PBMCs. The receptors here all came from a woman between 50 and 59 years old in good health and CMV-seropositive. The CDR3 runs from the conserved cysteine through the conserved F or W. The D gene is left open where the match is weak. Size is omitted from some rows. Given values are once, few, many or a class for expanded clones.

V: TRBV2
J: TRBJ2-1
D: TRBD2
size: NA
DNA: TGTGCCAGCAATTCAGGACTAGCGGGGATAGGTGAGCAGTTCTTC
CDR3: CASNSGLAGIGEQFF

V: TRBV6-6
J: TRBJ2-1
D: TRBD2
size: few
DNA: TGTGCCAGCAGTCTTCCGGGTAGCGGGCCAGAGCAGTTCTTC
CDR3: CASSLPGSGPEQFF

V: TRBV30
J: TRBJ1-1
D: NA
size: NA
DNA: TGTGCCTGGAACATAGGGGGAACTGAAGCTTTCTTT
CDR3: CAWNIGGTEAFF

V: TRBV4-2
J: TRBJ1-1
D: NA
size: NA
DNA: TGTGCCAGCAGCCGAGACGGGATGAACACTGAAGCTTTCTTT
CDR3: CASSRDGMNTEAFF

V: TRBV20-1
J: TRBJ2-7
D: NA
size: NA
DNA: TGCAGTGCCGCCGGGGGTTACGAGCAGTACTTC
CDR3: CSAAGGYEQYF

V: TRBV14
J: TRBJ2-7
D: NA
size: NA
DNA: TGTGCCAGCAGCCAAGTTCAGGACTACGAGCAGTACTTC
CDR3: CASSQVQDYEQYF

V: TRBV5-4
J: TRBJ2-5
D: TRBD2
size: NA
DNA: TGTGCCAGCAGCTTGGGACTAGCGGGACAAGAGACCCAGTACTTC
CDR3: CASSLGLAGQETQYF

V: TRBV11-3
J: TRBJ2-5
D: NA
size: NA
DNA: TGTGCCAGCAGCCTAAGGACAGACCAAGAGACCCAGTACTTC
CDR3: CASSLRTDQETQYF

V: TRBV7-5
J: TRBJ1-4
D: NA
size: NA
DNA: TGTGCCAGAAGCTTGGGGGGGGAAACTTTTTTT
CDR3: CARSLGGETFF

V: TRBV18
J: TRBJ1-5
D: NA
size: NA
DNA: TGTGCCAGCTCAGCCCGGGGGGGCGCGGGCAATCAGCCCCAGCATTTT
CDR3: CASSARGGAGNQPQHF

V: TRBV4-2
J: TRBJ1-2
D: NA
size: NA
DNA: TGTGCCAGCAGTTCCGGGGGGCAGGCTAACTATGGCTACACCTTC
CDR3: CASSSGGQANYGYTF

V: TRBV19
J: TRBJ2-1
D: NA
size: NA
DNA: TGTGCCAGTAGTGCGACTGCGACTTCCTCCAGCTCCTACAATGAGCAGTTCTTC
CDR3: CASSATATSSSSYNEQFF

V: TRBV4-2
J: TRBJ2-2
D: TRBD2
size: NA
DNA: TGTGCCAGCAGCCAAGATCGGACTAGCGGGGCCGGGGAGCTGTTTTTT
CDR3: CASSQDRTSGAGELFF

V: TRBV18
J: TRBJ2-1
D: TRBD1
size: NA
DNA: TGTGCCAGCTCAGCCCGACAGGGCGACTACAATGAGCAGTTCTTC
CDR3: CASSARQGDYNEQFF

V: TRBV10-3
J: TRBJ2-5
D: TRBD2
size: NA
DNA: TGTGCCATCAGTCGGGAAGCGGGGGGGCCTGAGACCCAGTACTTC
CDR3: CAISREAGGPETQYF

V: TRBV14
J: TRBJ1-1
D: NA
size: NA
DNA: TGTGCCAGCAGCCAATTTCGGGGAGGGAGCACTGAAGCTTTCTTT
CDR3: CASSQFRGGSTEAFF

V: TRBV30
J: TRBJ1-1
D: NA
size: few
DNA: TGTGCCTGGAGTCATACAGGGCCCCGGGCCCAAGCTTTCTTT
CDR3: CAWSHTGPRAQAFF

V: TRBV9
J: TRBJ2-7
D: TRBD2
size: NA
DNA: TGTGCCAGCAGCGCGGGACTAGACACTCGCTACGAGCAGTACTTC
CDR3: CASSAGLDTRYEQYF

V: TRBV27
J: TRBJ2-2
D: NA
size: NA
DNA: TGTGCCAGCTCCGGGACACCTACCGGGGAGCTGTTTTTT
CDR3: CASSGTPTGELFF